One T cell receptor (beta chain) is described in this entry. The data belong to a study of blood T cell repertoires in COVID-19. Across the study: T cells, B-cell-depleted T cells, or PBMCs supplied cDNA or gDNA.

Germline trimming cut 3 bases from V and 0 bases from J; bases unmatched to any gene: 5. CDR3 size: 15 residues. Per the germline V gene, CDR1 is LNHNV and CDR2 is YYDKDF (reference sequence). Produced via immunoSEQ multiplex PCR; TCRdb's table is partial and in-frame only. The table records a few hundred thousand clones, more than 70% of them present only once. The sequence was collected from a woman aged 50 to 60 with acute or convalescent COVID-19. Sequencing was carried out using peripheral blood. This sequence joins TRBV15 and TRBJ2-7, with 7 bases identical to TRBD2. Written as DNA, the CDR3 is TGTGCCACCAGCAGCTTCCGGGAGGACTCCTACGAGCAGTACTTC. This encodes CATSSFREDSYEQYF.